These 24 T cell receptor beta chains came from one sample sequenced in a study of blood T cell repertoires in COVID-19. Clones were read by immunoSEQ multiplex PCR, and TCRdb kept only the in-frame ones, dropping some. The sample contains 150,000 to 200,000 clones, roughly 82% of which appear only once. The sequenced sample was peripheral blood. All receptors derive from a woman in her sixties with COVID-19, enrolled during active disease.

This clone appeared a single time. The V and J genes are TRBV5-1 and TRBJ2-2; no definite D call. The CDR3 consists of 16 residues. Germline CDR1 reads SGHRS; CDR2 reads YFSETQ. V was cut by 0 bases and J by 2 bases, with 11 bases left in between. CDR3 loop: CASSLAASDNTGELFF. CDR3 nucleotides: TGCGCCAGCAGCTTGGCCGCGAGCGACAACACCGGGGAGCTGTTTTTT.

This chain links TRBV6-5 with TRBJ2-1; 11 nucleotides line up with TRBD2. Germline lookup yields CDR1 MNHEY and CDR2 SVGAGI. This CDR3 region has 15 residues. J was trimmed by 5 bases and V by 8 bases; bases with no gene match: 8. CDR3 DNA: TGTGCCAGCGGGGAACTAGCGGGGGTTAACAATGAGCAGTTCTTC. This encodes CASGELAGVNNEQFF.

The chain uses TRBV6-2 or TRBV6-3 and TRBJ2-5; TRBD2 matches at 10 bases. Germline V gene sequence: CDR1 MNHEY, CDR2 SVGEGT. V gave up 2 bases and J gave up 4 bases; unmatched junction bases: 4. This CDR3 is built from 15 residues. The CDR3 here is CASSYPSGSIETQYF. CDR3 sequence (DNA): TGTGCCAGCAGTTACCCTAGCGGGAGTATAGAGACCCAGTACTTC.

This rearrangement joins TRBV3-1 (or the pseudogene TRBV3-2) to TRBJ2-1, with 8 positions matching TRBD1. Germline V gene lookup returns CDR1 LGHDT and CDR2 YNNKEL (reference sequence). With 0 bases clipped from V and 8 bases from J, the junction kept 9 bases outside the gene matches. The CDR3 is 16 amino acids. As DNA, the CDR3 is TGTGCCAGCAGCCAAGAGGGGCAGGGGGCACACGATGAGCAGTTCTTC. As protein: CASSQEGQGAHDEQFF.

J is TRBJ2-3 and V is TRBV25-1, with 10 bases identical to TRBD1. Germline V lookup: CDR1 MGHDK, CDR2 SYGVNS. J was trimmed by 3 bases and V by 3 bases; bases with no gene match: 9. The CDR3 totals 17 residues. CDR3 sequence reads: CASSETGGLIRTDTQYF. The CDR3 DNA reads TGTGCCAGCAGTGAGACAGGGGGCTTAATAAGGACAGATACGCAGTATTTT.

The chain uses TRBV27 and TRBJ2-7; the match to TRBD2 covers 13 bases. Germline-derived CDR1 and CDR2 are MNHEY and SMNVEV (reference sequence). V lost 4 bases and J lost 3; bases outside the gene matches: 3. This CDR3 has 15 amino acids. CDR3 DNA sequence: TGTGCCAGCAGTTCTAGACTAGCGGGAGGCTACGAGCAGTACTTC. Protein sequence: CASSSRLAGGYEQYF.

V and J are TRBV9 and TRBJ1-1; 9 nucleotides align to TRBD1. Germline CDR1 and CDR2: SGDLS and YYNGEE. Trimming took 0 bases from V and 4 from J; bases not matched to a gene: 25. This CDR3 spans 22 amino acids. CDR3: CASSVGGSGTGGVLSSTTEAFF. Written as DNA, the CDR3 is TGTGCCAGCAGCGTAGGTGGGAGTGGAACAGGGGGCGTCTTATCATCCACCACTGAAGCTTTCTTT.

The chain uses TRBV12-3 or TRBV12-4 and TRBJ1-2; possibly TRBD1 for D (5 bases). V lost 6 bases and J lost 4, with 12 bases in between. This CDR3 contains 13 residues. The CDR3 region has the DNA TGTGCCAGCAGGGCAGGGTGGGGCTATGGCTACACCTTC. This codes for CASRAGWGYGYTF.

The count of this clone is one. This chain uses TRBV28 with TRBJ2-7; 7 nucleotides agree with TRBD2. Germline-derived CDR1 and CDR2 are MDHEN and SYDVKM. The CDR3 loop spans 15 amino acids. V gave up 6 bases and J gave up 4 bases; unmatched junction bases: 12. CDR3 sequence (DNA): TGTGCCAGCAGCCTCCCCGGGGTAGCGGGTTACGAGCAGTACTTC. Amino acids: CASSLPGVAGYEQYF.

This clone was found a few times. V gene TRBV10-2 combines with J gene TRBJ1-2; weak D call: TRBD1 (6 bases). Trimming removed 3 bases from V and 2 bases from J, with 10 bases in between. The CDR3 extends over 14 amino acids. Germline-derived CDR1 and CDR2 are WSHSY and SAAADI. The DNA for the CDR3 is TGCGCCAGCAGTGAAGGGGGGGCCAACTATGGCTACACCTTC. This codes for CASSEGGANYGYTF.

V and J are TRBV18 and TRBJ2-3; the match to TRBD2 covers 11 bases. Unmatched junction bases numbered 5, after V lost 5 bases and J lost 4 bases. Germline V gene data show CDR1 as KGHSH and CDR2 as LQKENI. The CDR3 length is 15 residues. CDR3: CASSAPGLAADTQYF. The CDR3 DNA reads TGTGCCAGCTCAGCTCCGGGACTAGCGGCAGATACGCAGTATTTT.

The chain recombines TRBV12-3 or TRBV12-4 with TRBJ1-6; 8 nucleotides line up with TRBD1. The CDR3 spans 13 residues. V lost 6 bases, J lost 9 bases, and 4 bases stayed unmatched. In DNA, the CDR3 is TGTGCCAGCAGGGCGGACAGGGTTTCACCCCTCCACTTT. This gives the protein CASRADRVSPLHF.

The chain recombines TRBV19 with TRBJ2-7; 8 bases are a match to TRBD2. The CDR3 covers 14 residues. J was trimmed by 5 bases and V by 6 bases; bases with no gene match: 9. Per germline, CDR1 LNHDA and CDR2 SQIVND (reference sequence). The CDR3 bases are TGTGCCAGTAGCCGGGGGGAAGCGGGAGACGAGCAGTACTTC. This codes for CASSRGEAGDEQYF.

This chain joins TRBV28 and TRBJ2-7; 8 nucleotides line up with TRBD2. This CDR3 contains 14 residues. From germline, CDR1 is MDHEN and CDR2 SYDVKM. V lost 2 bases, J lost 1 base, and 1 base stayed unmatched. CDR3 in DNA: TGTGCCAGCAGTTTAGGCGGGAGGTCCTACGAGCAGTACTTC. Residues: CASSLGGRSYEQYF.

The chain combines TRBV28 with TRBJ2-7, with D possibly matching TRBD2 (6 bases). V shed 2 bases and J shed 4 bases, with 15 bases lying between them. Germline values: CDR1 MDHEN, CDR2 SYDVKM. This CDR3 is 15 amino acids long. The CDR3 DNA follows: TGTGCCAGCAGTTTAAGCCGGGCGGGGTCATACGAGCAGTACGTC. Amino acids: CASSLSRAGSYEQYV.

The J gene is TRBJ1-5, the V gene TRBV3-1 (or the pseudogene TRBV3-2); D gene ambiguous. The germline V gene has CDR1 LGHDT and CDR2 YNNKEL (reference sequence). The CDR3 has 14 amino acids. V shed 7 bases and J shed 9 bases, with 19 bases lying between them. Here the CDR3 DNA reads TGTGCCAGCATCCCCCGGCCTAATCGGGGGCCCCAGCATTTT. It specifies CASIPRPNRGPQHF.

The V gene is TRBV5-5, the J gene TRBJ2-3, with D perhaps TRBD2 (6 bases). The CDR3 is 16 amino acids. CDR1 is SGHKS, CDR2 YYEKEE, per germline (reference sequence). V was trimmed by 3 bases and J by 5 bases, leaving 19 bases between them. The CDR3 region is CASSSHGGASGDTQYF. The DNA for the CDR3 is TGTGCCAGCAGCTCACACGGCGGGGCGAGCGGAGATACGCAGTATTTT.

The chain carries TRBV6-1 and TRBJ2-5; TRBD2 matches at 13 bases. Germline lookup yields CDR1 MNHNS and CDR2 SASEGT. The CDR3 totals 16 residues. J was trimmed by 2 bases and V by 1 base; bases with no gene match: 1. Here the CDR3 reads CASSEGTSGGQETQYF. The CDR3 DNA follows: TGTGCCAGCAGTGAAGGGACTAGCGGGGGACAAGAGACCCAGTACTTC.

In its sample, this clone was seen once. The rearrangement joins TRBV5-5 to TRBJ2-3; the match to TRBD1 covers 9 bases. The CDR3 consists of 16 residues. With V trimmed by 3 bases and J by 3 bases, 8 bases remained unmatched. The germline gives CDR1 SGHKS, CDR2 YYEKEE (reference sequence). CDR3 residues: CASSSNRGPATDTQYF. In nucleotides, the CDR3 is TGTGCCAGCAGCTCTAACAGGGGGCCAGCGACAGATACGCAGTATTTT.

This chain joins TRBV19 and TRBJ2-1; D possibly corresponds to TRBD2 (6 bases). The CDR3 extends over 12 amino acids. The germline V and J ends were trimmed by 11 bases and 7 bases, with 15 bases remaining between them. Germline values: CDR1 LNHDA, CDR2 SQIVND (reference sequence). CDR3 in amino acids: CASGVGLNEQFF. CDR3 nucleotides: TGTGCCTCGGGGGTAGGCCTAAATGAGCAGTTCTTC.

This sequence joins TRBV9 and TRBJ2-7, with 8 bases matching TRBD2. The CDR3 contains 16 residues. Germline CDR1 SGDLS, CDR2 YYNGEE. The junction had 10 bases not matched to a gene; V was cut back by 0 bases and J by 5 bases. The CDR3 sequence: CASSVDSRGRWNEQYF. The CDR3, as DNA: TGTGCCAGCAGCGTAGATTCTCGCGGGAGGTGGAACGAGCAGTACTTC.

The V and J genes are TRBV5-1 and TRBJ1-4; 10 bases map to TRBD1. CDR3 length equals 15 residues. Germline V gives CDR1 SGHRS, CDR2 YFSETQ. The junction had 6 bases not matched to a gene; V was cut back by 5 bases and J by 5 bases. This chain's CDR3 is CASRSTGQGNEKLFF. The CDR3 DNA is TGCGCCAGCAGATCTACGGGACAGGGGAATGAAAAACTGTTTTTT.

This rearrangement joins TRBV9 to TRBJ1-2; 8 bases are shared with TRBD1. This CDR3 has 15 amino acids. Trimming cost V 4 bases and J 7 bases; bases outside gene matches: 12. Germline V gene data show CDR1 as SGDLS and CDR2 as YYNGEE. CDR3 region: CASSSYSRGQGGYTF. CDR3 nucleotide sequence: TGTGCCAGCAGCTCTTACTCCAGGGGGCAGGGTGGCTACACCTTC.

This clone was seen more than once but under ten times. The chain has TRBV9 and TRBJ1-4; D is ambiguous. V gave up 3 bases and J gave up 4 bases, with 13 bases separating them. CDR3 length: 15 residues. Germline-derived CDR1 and CDR2 are SGDLS and YYNGEE. This CDR3 reads CASSAMDSGNEKLFF. The CDR3 bases are TGTGCCAGCAGCGCGATGGACTCCGGTAATGAAAAACTGTTTTTT.